One sample yielded the 18 T cell receptor beta chains listed below, sequenced in a study of cytomegalovirus exposure and HLA in healthy donors. 13 Jbeta primers and 60 Vbeta primers were used for the PCR. The method was immunoSEQ multiplex PCR; TCRdb's version includes in-frame clones alone and lacks a portion of them. This table holds around 200,000 clones, around four fifths found once. What was sequenced was PBMCs. These receptors were obtained from a woman aged 18-35 years in good health and CMV-seronegative.

The chain couples TRBV27 to TRBJ1-1, with D unclear. Trimming shortened V by 11 bases and J by 0 bases, and 16 bases separated the two germline ends. The CDR3 contains 14 residues. Per the germline V gene, CDR1 is MNHEY and CDR2 is SMNVEV (reference sequence). The CDR3 DNA is TGTGCCCGACCGGGATTTAAAATGAACACTGAAGCTTTCTTT. It codes for CARPGFKMNTEAFF.

V is TRBV4-2 and J is TRBJ2-7; D not resolved. The CDR3 has 15 amino acids. Per germline, CDR1 LGHNA and CDR2 YNFKEQ. The ends were cut back, 0 bases at V and 1 base at J, with 10 bases in the middle. The CDR3 loop is CASSQDQLSSYEQYF. CDR3 nucleotides: TGTGCCAGCAGCCAAGATCAGTTATCTTCCTACGAGCAGTACTTC.

The chain couples TRBV6-1 to TRBJ2-3; 10 nucleotides align to TRBD2. Germline V gene data show CDR1 as MNHNS and CDR2 as SASEGT. V shed 2 bases, J shed 3 bases, and the junction held 8 bases outside the gene matches. The CDR3 has 17 residues. Here the CDR3 DNA reads TGTGCCAGCAGTGAACTAGCGGGGGCTCGTCTAACAGATACGCAGTATTTT. Encoded protein: CASSELAGARLTDTQYF.

The chain uses TRBV14 and TRBJ1-1, with 10 nucleotides matching TRBD1. Germline V gene lookup returns CDR1 SGHDN and CDR2 FVKESK. The trim removed 1 base at V and 0 bases at J, leaving 5 bases unmatched. The CDR3 contains 17 residues. The CDR3 here is CASSQAGTGAVNTEAFF. In nucleotides, the CDR3 is TGTGCCAGCAGCCAAGCCGGGACAGGGGCCGTGAACACTGAAGCTTTCTTT.

The chain joins TRBV28 to TRBJ2-2, with TRBD2 matching 7 bases. CDR3 length: 15 residues. V shed 6 bases and J 4 bases; nucleotides not matched to a gene: 8. CDR1 and CDR2 from the germline V gene are MDHEN and SYDVKM. The CDR3 reads CASSPAGVGTGELFF. The DNA for the CDR3 is TGTGCCAGCAGCCCCGCGGGGGTGGGCACCGGGGAGCTGTTTTTT.

The rearrangement uses TRBV27 and TRBJ2-5; 8 positions match TRBD1. Germline V gene sequence: CDR1 MNHEY, CDR2 SMNVEV (reference sequence). V gave up 5 bases and J gave up 0 bases; unmatched junction bases: 2. The CDR3 covers 14 residues. CDR3 protein: CASSRQGNQETQYF. In nucleotides, the CDR3 is TGTGCCAGCAGTAGACAGGGGAACCAAGAGACCCAGTACTTC.

CDR3 amino acids: CASSLEGDEQYF. CDR3 DNA: TGTGCCAGCAGCTTAGAAGGGGACGAGCAGTACTTC. The chain couples TRBV13 to TRBJ2-7, with D possibly being TRBD1 (5 bases). V lost 1 base to trimming and J lost 5 bases, with 6 bases between them. The CDR3 length is 12 residues. Germline V CDR1 and CDR2: PRHDT, FYEKMQ (reference sequence).

Turning to this clone: A read error may account for a junction end that differs from germline. The genes are TRBV7-9 and TRBJ1-1; D remains unclear. Germline V gene sequence: CDR1 SEHNR, CDR2 FQNEAQ (reference sequence). The CDR3 sequence is 12 residues long. The CDR3 reads CSSEPRQFEAFF. The DNA for the CDR3 is TGTTCCAGCGAGCCTAGGCAGTTCGAAGCTTTCTTT.

The chain couples TRBV5-1 to TRBJ1-3; 9 bases are a match to TRBD1. From germline, CDR1 is SGHRS and CDR2 YFSETQ. V shed 3 bases, J shed 0 bases, and the junction held 7 bases outside the gene matches. This CDR3 has 17 amino acids. CDR3 sequence reads: CASSSDGQGFSGNTIYF. The CDR3 coding sequence is TGCGCCAGCAGCTCGGACGGACAGGGGTTCTCTGGAAACACCATATATTTT.

The chain is built from TRBV9 and TRBJ2-5, with 11 bases aligning to TRBD2. The CDR3 sequence is 22 residues long. V was pared by 4 bases and J by 1 base, with 24 bases of the junction left unmatched. Germline V gives CDR1 SGDLS, CDR2 YYNGEE. Written as DNA, the CDR3 is TGTGCCAGCAGCCCCCGGAGGACTAGCGGGCCGGGCCTGGGGTTCGGCCAAGAGACCCAGTACTTC. It specifies CASSPRRTSGPGLGFGQETQYF.

The CDR3 nucleotides read TGTGCCAGTAGTAGCATTAGCGGGAACGCGGAGACCCAGTACTTC. Residues: CASSSISGNAETQYF. The J gene is TRBJ2-5, the V gene TRBV19, with 8 bases aligning to TRBD2. The germline V gene encodes CDR1 LNHDA and CDR2 SQIVND (reference sequence). The CDR3 totals 15 residues. V gave up 4 bases and J gave up 5 bases; unmatched junction bases: 9.

The gene calls are TRBV27 and TRBJ2-7; 13 bases are a match to TRBD2. J gave up 4 bases and V 0 bases, and 9 bases lay outside the gene matches. Per germline, CDR1 MNHEY and CDR2 SMNVEV (reference sequence). CDR3 length: 18 residues. The DNA of the CDR3 is TGTGCCAGCAGTTTATCGGGGACTAGCGGGGTCCGGAGATACGAGCAGTACTTC. Translation: CASSLSGTSGVRRYEQYF.

This CDR3 is CASSGDRDFYEQYF. The DNA of the CDR3 is TGTGCCAGCAGCGGCGACAGGGATTTTTACGAGCAGTACTTC. V gene TRBV7-8 combines with J gene TRBJ2-7, with TRBD1 identical over 7 bases. V dropped 5 bases and J dropped 4; count of bases not matched to a gene: 8. Per germline, CDR1 SGHVS and CDR2 FQNEAQ. The CDR3 totals 14 residues.

This rearrangement joins TRBV29-1 to TRBJ2-1; 9 nucleotides match TRBD1. The CDR3 is 14 residues long. Germline V CDR1 and CDR2: SQVTM, ANQGSEA. The J segment lost 15 bases and the V segment lost 3 bases, leaving 15 bases of the junction unmatched. Here the CDR3 reads CSVDKADRGPLPFF. The DNA of the CDR3 is TGCAGCGTTGATAAGGCGGACAGGGGACCATTGCCGTTCTTC.

The chain joins TRBV29-1 to TRBJ2-5, with a possible D match to TRBD2 (6 bases). The J call may be incorrect, as the DNA end agrees better with TRBJ2-7. CDR1 and CDR2 (germline): SQVTM, ANQGSEA. The CDR3 has 13 residues. This CDR3 is CSVEGLTGDEQYF. DNA for the CDR3: TGCAGCGTTGAAGGACTGACGGGGGACGAGCAGTACTTC.

This clone showed up just once. The chain joins TRBV6-5 to TRBJ1-2; 9 nucleotides agree with TRBD1. The CDR3 has 13 amino acids. V shed 5 bases, J shed 6 bases, and the junction held 4 bases outside the gene matches. The germline V gene has CDR1 MNHEY and CDR2 SVGAGI. DNA for the CDR3: TGTGCCAGCAGTCCCCGGGACAGGGATGGCTACACCTTC. Encoded protein: CASSPRDRDGYTF.

This clone has only a few counts. The CDR3 DNA follows: TGCAGCGTTGCGGGGGTTGGGGGAGGAAACACTGAAGCTTTCTTT. Residues: CSVAGVGGGNTEAFF. The rearrangement links TRBV29-1 to TRBJ1-1; TRBD1 might be the D (5 bases). CDR3 length: 15 residues. V was shortened by 4 bases and J by 2 bases, with 17 bases between the two germline ends. Germline CDR1 is SQVTM and CDR2 is ANQGSEA.

The gene calls are TRBV6-5 and TRBJ1-1; 7 positions match TRBD1. V lost 2 bases, J lost 6 bases, and 9 bases stayed unmatched. The CDR3 spans 15 residues. In germline, CDR1 is MNHEY, CDR2 SVGAGI. In DNA, the CDR3 is TGTGCCAGCAGTTACCGACCGACAGGGCTGGCTGAAGCTTTCTTT. Its translation: CASSYRPTGLAEAFF.